This entry lists 25 T cell receptor beta chains sequenced from one sample in a study of blood T cell repertoires in COVID-19. Sequencing was performed with immunoSEQ multiplex PCR; in TCRdb, only in-frame clones are kept and a portion is missing. The table records 150,000 to 160,000 clones, roughly 89% of them present only once. Sequences were obtained from peripheral blood. These receptor sequences come from a man over 45 with acute or convalescent COVID-19.

Notes on this clone: At one boundary the junction diverges from the germline segment, which might be a read error. V is TRBV7-2 and J is TRBJ1-5; 12 positions match TRBD1. Germline V gene lookup returns CDR1 SGHTA and CDR2 FQGNSA. The CDR3 sequence is 15 residues long. This chain's CDR3 is CASSLAGTGGEGPYF. CDR3 bases: TGTGCCAGCAGCTTAGCGGGGACAGGGGGCGAGGGTCCCTATTTT.

The rearrangement uses TRBV25-1 and TRBJ2-2, with D perhaps TRBD1 or TRBD2 (5 bases each). V was clipped by 10 bases and J by 7 bases, with 10 bases between them. CDR1 MGHDK and CDR2 SYGVNS come from the germline V gene. The CDR3 loop spans 11 amino acids. For the CDR3, the DNA is TGTGCCACCAGAGGGGTCGGGGAGCTGTTTTTT. As protein: CATRGVGELFF.

The J gene is TRBJ2-3, the V gene TRBV5-4; D perhaps matches TRBD2 (6 bases). CDR1 is SGHNT and CDR2 is YYREEE in the germline V gene (reference sequence). This CDR3 is 16 amino acids long. Trimming removed 4 bases at V and 0 bases at J, with 15 bases between. In DNA form, the CDR3 reads TGTGCCAGCAGCATATTAGCGGACTCTAGCACAGATACGCAGTATTTT. This translates into CASSILADSSTDTQYF.

The chain couples TRBV29-1 to TRBJ2-1, with 12 bases lining up with TRBD2. The CDR3 is 12 amino acids. J was trimmed by 13 bases and V by 6 bases; bases with no gene match: 7. CDR1 is SQVTM, CDR2 ANQGSEA, per germline. The CDR3 loop reads CSVKTSGSAQFF. The DNA for the CDR3 is TGCAGCGTGAAGACTAGCGGGAGTGCCCAGTTCTTC.

V gene TRBV28 combines with J gene TRBJ2-1, with 14 bases fitting TRBD2. In germline, CDR1 is MDHEN, CDR2 SYDVKM. Germline trimming cut 3 bases from V and 8 bases from J; bases unmatched to any gene: 15. The CDR3 is made up of 19 amino acids. This CDR3 is CASSFSLTPGLAGADEQFF. CDR3 nucleotide sequence: TGTGCCAGCAGTTTCAGTCTCACCCCGGGACTAGCGGGAGCGGATGAGCAGTTCTTC.

The chain links TRBV18 to TRBJ2-7; D is undetermined. Germline CDR1 and CDR2: KGHSH and LQKENI. Trimming pared 6 bases from V and 3 bases from J, leaving 15 bases between. CDR3 length equals 14 residues. CDR3 region: CASSAEAPNYEQYF. The CDR3 region has the DNA TGTGCCAGCTCGGCCGAGGCACCGAACTACGAGCAGTACTTC. The variable domain in full, completed from reference TRBV18 and TRBJ2-7, reads NAGVMQNPRHLVRRRGQEARLRCSPMKGHSHVYWYRQLPEEGLKFMVYLQKENIIDESGMPKERFSAEFPKEGPSILRIQQVVRGDSAAYFCASSAEAPNYEQYFGPGTRLTVT.

The chain recombines TRBV5-8 with TRBJ2-3, with a tentative D call TRBD2 (6 bases). Germline CDR1 SGHTS, CDR2 YDEGEE. The CDR3 totals 16 residues. Trimming pared 4 bases from V and 1 base from J, leaving 16 bases between. CDR3 sequence reads: CASSQGQERGTDTQYF. CDR3 DNA: TGTGCCAGCAGCCAGGGTCAGGAGCGGGGCACAGATACGCAGTATTTT.

The CDR3: CASSDMDRNNQPQHF. CDR3 sequence (DNA): TGCGCCAGCAGTGATATGGACAGGAACAATCAGCCCCAGCATTTT. The chain has TRBV10-2 and TRBJ1-5; TRBD1 matches at 7 bases. The CDR3 covers 15 residues. From germline, CDR1 is WSHSY and CDR2 SAAADI. J lost 3 bases, V lost 3 bases, and 5 bases had no gene match.

The sample holds a few counts of this clone. This chain connects TRBV18 to TRBJ2-2; D perhaps matches TRBD2 (6 bases). Germline CDR1 KGHSH, CDR2 LQKENI. The CDR3 covers 14 residues. V lost 1 base and J 7 bases, leaving 10 bases between the germline ends. CDR3 sequence reads: CASSPRFGGGELFF. The CDR3 region has the DNA TGTGCCAGCTCACCACGTTTCGGGGGCGGGGAGCTGTTTTTT. Using reference TRBV18 and TRBJ2-2 for the parts outside the CDR3, the full variable domain is NAGVMQNPRHLVRRRGQEARLRCSPMKGHSHVYWYRQLPEEGLKFMVYLQKENIIDESGMPKERFSAEFPKEGPSILRIQQVVRGDSAAYFCASSPRFGGGELFFGEGSRLTVL.

This clone was picked up one time. V is TRBV7-9 and J is TRBJ2-3; 9 nucleotides align to TRBD2. Germline-derived CDR1 and CDR2 are SEHNR and FQNEAQ (reference sequence). The CDR3 spans 15 residues. V shed 5 bases, J shed 4 bases, and the junction held 7 bases outside the gene matches. This CDR3 reads CASSENSGGPDTQYF. CDR3 nucleotide sequence: TGTGCCAGCAGCGAGAATAGCGGGGGCCCAGATACGCAGTATTTT. The variable domain in full, with the rest retrieved from reference TRBV7-9 and TRBJ2-3, is DTGVSQNPRHKITKRGQNVTFRCDPISEHNRLYWYRQTLGQGPEFLTYFQNEAQLEKSRLLSDRFSAERPKGSFSTLEIQRTEQGDSAMYLCASSENSGGPDTQYFGPGTRLTVL.

This chain joins TRBV14 and TRBJ2-2; a possible D gene is TRBD2 (5 bases). CDR1 and CDR2 from the germline V gene are SGHDN and FVKESK. V lost 0 bases, J lost 5 bases, and 16 bases lay in between. The CDR3 loop spans 17 amino acids. Here the CDR3 reads CASSQDGRSSGTGELFF. The CDR3 DNA reads as TGTGCCAGCAGCCAAGACGGGCGGAGTTCGGGGACCGGGGAGCTGTTTTTT.

This chain uses TRBV12-1 with TRBJ2-3; the table's D gene call, TRBD2, was not cross checked with the DNA. TRBV12-1 is an annotated pseudogene. The CDR3 covers 16 residues. In nucleotides, the CDR3 is TGTGCCAGCATCCGCGGACTAGCGGGGGTGGTAGATACGCAGTATTTT. It encodes CASIRGLAGVVDTQYF.

The chain links TRBV7-9 to TRBJ1-1; D unclear. V was cut by 5 bases and J by 1 base, with 14 bases left in between. The CDR3 covers 15 residues. Germline values: CDR1 SEHNR, CDR2 FQNEAQ (reference sequence). The CDR3 DNA reads as TGTGCCAGCAGCCCTCGTAGGCGGCAGAACACTGAAGCTTTCTTT. Translating it yields CASSPRRRQNTEAFF.

The CDR3 nucleotides read TGCGCCAGCACCTTCAGGGGTGAGCAGTTCTTC. It is translated as CASTFRGEQFF. The V gene is TRBV5-1, the J gene TRBJ2-1, with TRBD1 as a possible D gene (6 bases). Germline CDR1 SGHRS, CDR2 YFSETQ. Trimming shortened V by 6 bases and J by 9 bases, and 10 bases separated the two germline ends. This CDR3 region has 11 residues.

This clone appeared a single time. V usage is TRBV9 and J usage is TRBJ1-1; possibly TRBD1 for D (6 bases). The V end lost 0 bases, the J end lost 2 bases, and 11 bases lay between the germline ends. The CDR3 loop spans 15 amino acids. Germline V gene sequence: CDR1 SGDLS, CDR2 YYNGEE. The CDR3 nucleotides are TGTGCCAGCAGCGTAGGCGGGGGCCTAAACACTGAAGCTTTCTTT. It translates to CASSVGGGLNTEAFF.

The chain joins TRBV6-5 to TRBJ1-2, with 10 bases identical to TRBD1. The germline CDR1 and CDR2 sequences are MNHEY and SVGAGI. V lost 6 bases to trimming and J lost 4 bases; unmatched junction nucleotides: 5. The CDR3 covers 14 residues. This CDR3 is CASRPDRGPYGYTF. DNA for the CDR3: TGTGCCAGCAGACCCGACAGGGGGCCCTATGGCTACACCTTC.

This clone was observed once. The rearrangement joins TRBV19 to TRBJ1-5; perhaps TRBD1 as D (6 bases). The CDR3 is 16 amino acids. Germline V gene data show CDR1 as LNHDA and CDR2 as SQIVND (reference sequence). Trimming left V 4 bases short and J 0 bases short, with 13 bases between. Here the CDR3 DNA reads TGTGCCAGTAGTACAGGACAGTCTTATAGCAATCAGCCCCAGCATTTT. This encodes CASSTGQSYSNQPQHF.

This chain joins TRBV9 and TRBJ1-2; 7 bases are a match to TRBD1. Germline V gene lookup returns CDR1 SGDLS and CDR2 YYNGEE. With V trimmed by 4 bases and J by 5 bases, 8 bases remained unmatched. The CDR3 length is 14 residues. CDR3: CASSPGTAGYGYTF. CDR3 DNA sequence: TGTGCCAGCAGCCCCGGGACAGCTGGATATGGCTACACCTTC.

This chain links TRBV19 with TRBJ2-5, with a weak D call TRBD2 (5 bases). CDR3 size: 11 residues. Germline values: CDR1 LNHDA, CDR2 SQIVND (reference sequence). V was shortened by 5 bases and J by 5 bases, with 6 bases between the two germline ends. DNA for the CDR3: TGTGCCAGTAGTGAGCGGGAGACCCAGTACTTC. Its protein is CASSERETQYF.

J is TRBJ2-1 and V is TRBV7-3; 9 bases agree with TRBD2. The germline CDR1 and CDR2 sequences are SGHTA and FQGTGA. V shed 5 bases and J 7 bases; nucleotides not matched to a gene: 12. The CDR3 extends over 16 amino acids. DNA for the CDR3: TGTGCCAGCAGCACCGCCGGGACTAGCTCCCTAAATGAGCAGTTCTTC. It codes for CASSTAGTSSLNEQFF. Supplemented by reference TRBV7-3 and TRBJ2-1, the full variable domain reads GAGVSQTPSNKVTEKGKYVELRCDPISGHTALYWYRQSLGQGPEFLIYFQGTGAADDSGLPNDRFFAVRPEGSVSTLKIQRTERGDSAVYLCASSTAGTSSLNEQFFGPGTRLTVL.

V is TRBV6-5 and J is TRBJ1-6; TRBD1 agrees at 7 bases. CDR1 MNHEY and CDR2 SVGAGI come from the germline V gene. The V gene end was trimmed by 5 bases and the J gene end by 4 bases; junction bases not matched to a gene: 5. The CDR3 loop spans 15 amino acids. CDR3 sequence: CASSPRQGYNSPLHF. CDR3 DNA: TGTGCCAGCAGTCCTAGACAGGGATATAATTCACCCCTCCACTTT.

V usage is TRBV6-1 and J usage is TRBJ2-3, with 12 bases matching TRBD2. Germline V gene sequence: CDR1 MNHNS, CDR2 SASEGT. This CDR3 contains 16 residues. Trimming took 4 bases from V and 6 from J; bases not matched to a gene: 8. CDR3 bases: TGTGCCAGCAGTGTGACTAGCGGGGGTGTAGGGGATACGCAGTATTTT. This codes for CASSVTSGGVGDTQYF.

The J gene is TRBJ1-2, the V gene TRBV20-1; D not resolved. This CDR3 comprises 12 residues. CDR1 DFQATT and CDR2 SNEGSKA come from the germline V gene (reference sequence). Trimming took 6 bases from V and 8 from J, leaving 16 bases between them. The CDR3 DNA is TGCAGTGCAAGTTTGGCAGGTGGGGGCTACACCTTC. It specifies CSASLAGGGYTF.

The chain couples TRBV7-2 to TRBJ2-5, with TRBD2 identical over 8 bases. V lost 0 bases, J lost 1 base, and 7 bases stayed unmatched. CDR3 length: 17 amino acids. Per germline, CDR1 SGHTA and CDR2 FQGNSA. The DNA of the CDR3 is TGTGCCAGCAGCTTAGCCCTGGCGGGGGGTTTCCAAGAGACCCAGTACTTC. Translated: CASSLALAGGFQETQYF.

This chain links TRBV10-3 with TRBJ2-1, with TRBD1 as a possible D gene (6 bases). Germline CDR1 and CDR2: ENHRY and SYGVKD. This CDR3 is 14 amino acids long. Trimming removed 6 bases at V and 3 bases at J, with 12 bases between. The chain's CDR3 is CAIRTGGYYNEQFF. CDR3 in DNA: TGTGCCATCAGGACAGGTGGATACTACAATGAGCAGTTCTTC.